The 29 T cell receptor beta chains listed next were all sequenced from one sample in a study of T cell repertoires in cytomegalovirus infection. TCRdb re-called the reads with MiXCR, one entry per CDR3 protein. Of about 490,000 distinct CDR3 sequences listed, approximately 15% are singletons. Sequenced input: CD8+ T cells from PBMCs. The receptors derive from a human donor in good health (CMV status not recorded). Some clones in this sample may be carry-over from other donors' samples.

In regard to this clonotype: The conserved closing phenylalanine or tryptophan is absent in this CDR3, likely reflecting a read error. The chain uses TRBV5-3 and TRBJ2-4; a weak D match, TRBD2 (6 bases). TRBV5-3 is flagged as an ORF with uncertain function. The CDR3 has 12 amino acids. The CDR3 nucleotides read TGTGCCAGCAGCTTTGGTTGGGGGGTTCAGTACTTA. It encodes CASSFGWGVQYL.

This clonotype was recorded at least ten times. CDR3 amino acids: CASSLVLDGVGSKNIQYF. CDR3 coding DNA: TGTGCCAGCAGCTTAGTCTTGGATGGGGTGGGGTCCAAAAACATTCAGTACTTC. The chain links TRBV11-2 to TRBJ2-4; D unclear. The germline V gene encodes CDR1 SGHAT and CDR2 FQNNGV. The V and J ends lost 1 base and 2 bases respectively, with 18 bases between them. The length of the CDR3 is 18 residues.

The genes are TRBV12-3 or TRBV12-4 and TRBJ2-7; 7 bases line up with TRBD2. V lost 5 bases to trimming and J lost 4 bases; unmatched junction nucleotides: 11. This CDR3 comprises 15 residues. DNA of the CDR3: TGTGCCAGCAGTCCTAGGGGAGGGAAATCGTACGAGCAGTACTTC. It translates to CASSPRGGKSYEQYF.

This clonotype occurred many times. The rearrangement uses TRBV12-3 or TRBV12-4 and TRBJ2-7, with a weak D call TRBD1 (5 bases). The CDR3 runs to 13 residues. Trimming cost V 6 bases and J 2 bases, with 11 bases left between them. Written as DNA, the CDR3 is TGTGCCAGCAGAAGCCCAGGGACCTACGAGCAGTACTTC. Translating gives CASRSPGTYEQYF.

The table lists this clonotype with many counts. In nucleotides, the CDR3 is TGTGCCAGCAGCCTGGGTACGCCGGGCCCGTACGAGCAGTACTTC. Amino acid sequence: CASSLGTPGPYEQYF. The J gene is TRBJ2-7, the V gene TRBV11-2; no definite D call. The CDR3 sequence is 15 residues long. Germline assignment: CDR1 SGHAT and CDR2 FQNNGV. Trimming took off 5 bases at V and 4 bases at J, with 18 bases between the two ends.

This clonotype was seen more than once but under ten times. A much larger clone lies one base from this, so it may be a read error. The conserved final phenylalanine or tryptophan is absent from the CDR3, which likely points to a read error. The chain employs TRBV2 and TRBJ2-7, with D perhaps matching TRBD1 or TRBD2 (7 bases each). V lost 8 bases to trimming and J lost 5 bases, with 19 bases between them. The germline V gene has CDR1 SNHLY and CDR2 FYNNEI. The CDR3 contains 14 residues. The CDR3 nucleotides read TGTGCCAGCGCTGTGTCAGGGGGACTAAACGAGCAGTACTTA. Encoded protein: CASAVSGGLNEQYL.

Points on this clonotype: A much larger clone differs by one base, so this may be a read error. Without the conserved terminal phenylalanine or tryptophan, this CDR3 likely stems from a read error. The chain combines TRBV4-1 with TRBJ2-1; TRBD2 aligns across 11 bases. The CDR3 loop spans 16 amino acids. J was trimmed by 7 bases and V by 0 bases; bases with no gene match: 5. Germline V lookup: CDR1 MGHRA, CDR2 YSYEKL. CDR3 sequence: CASSQDPSGRSNEQFL. The CDR3 bases are TGCGCCAGCAGCCAAGATCCTAGCGGGAGGTCGAATGAGCAGTTCTTA.

This clonotype occurred a few times. CDR3 bases: TGTGCCAGCAGCTCCCTAGGAATAGTTACAGATACGCAGTATTTT. The encoded protein is CASSSLGIVTDTQYF. The V and J genes are TRBV7-9 and TRBJ2-3; no clear D. The CDR3 is 15 amino acids. The V gene's germline CDR1 is SEHNR and CDR2 FQNEAQ (reference sequence). V was pared by 4 bases and J by 3 bases, with 14 bases between.

This clonotype was seen more than once but under ten times. The chain has TRBV12-3 or TRBV12-4 and TRBJ2-2; D possibly corresponds to TRBD1 (5 bases). This CDR3 is built from 16 residues. Trimming stripped 6 bases from V and 5 bases from J, with 19 bases between. The CDR3 DNA sequence: TGTGCCAGCAGATCTCTCCAGGGCGTGGGGACCGGGGAGCTGTTTTTT. Protein: CASRSLQGVGTGELFF.

This clonotype was observed a handful of times. This chain uses TRBV28 with TRBJ2-5; TRBD2 aligns across 14 bases. The CDR3 runs 21 residues. The ends lost 5 bases at V and 5 bases at J; junction bases unmatched: 22. Germline V CDR1 and CDR2: MDHEN, SYDVKM. Here the CDR3 DNA reads TGTGCCAGCAGTCCAGGGACTAGCGGGAGATTATGGCAAGAGGCGGAGGAGACCCAGTACTTC. Protein sequence: CASSPGTSGRLWQEAEETQYF.

At least ten counts were recorded for this clonotype. The V and J genes are TRBV12-5 and TRBJ2-1; D possibly uses TRBD1 or TRBD2 (5 bases each). This CDR3 spans 17 amino acids. V lost 5 bases and J 7 bases, leaving 24 bases between the germline ends. Germline values: CDR1 LGHNT, CDR2 FRNRAP. CDR3 sequence (DNA): TGTGCTAGTGGTCCAAACCGGGACCCGGTCAGGAGGAATGAGCAGTTCTTC. As protein: CASGPNRDPVRRNEQFF.

This clonotype showed up many times. CDR3: CASKVTGTGPYEQYF. For the CDR3, the DNA is TGTGCCAGCAAAGTGACCGGGACAGGCCCCTACGAGCAGTACTTC. V is TRBV11-2 and J is TRBJ2-7; 8 nucleotides line up with TRBD1. After removal of 7 bases from V and 2 bases from J, the junction contained 10 bases not matched to a gene. The CDR3 spans 15 residues. Per the germline V gene, CDR1 is SGHAT and CDR2 is FQNNGV.

The CDR3 loop is CASSQGGAANEQFF. CDR3 in DNA: TGTGCCAGCAGCCAGGGGGGGGCCGCCAATGAGCAGTTCTTC. V usage is TRBV7-9 and J usage is TRBJ2-1; D tentatively reads TRBD1 or TRBD2 (7 bases each). This CDR3 has 14 amino acids. CDR1 is SEHNR and CDR2 is FQNEAQ in the germline V gene (reference sequence). With 5 bases removed from V and 6 bases from J, the gap between germline ends came to 14 bases.

This clonotype was recorded at least ten times. V is TRBV7-9 and J is TRBJ2-1; D is unresolved. CDR1 is SEHNR, CDR2 FQNEAQ, per germline (reference sequence). The CDR3 loop spans 14 amino acids. Trimming took off 6 bases at V and 0 bases at J, with 9 bases between the two ends. The CDR3 region has the DNA TGTGCCAGCAGTAACTCCAGCTCCTACAATGAGCAGTTCTTC. Its translation: CASSNSSSYNEQFF.

Details on this clonotype: Here the CDR3 omits its conserved ending phenylalanine or tryptophan, so a read error is the likely source. The J gene is TRBJ2-7, the V gene TRBV11-2, with 11 positions matching TRBD1. Germline V gene data show CDR1 as SGHAT and CDR2 as FQNNGV. The CDR3 sequence is 15 residues long. J gave up 4 bases and V 3 bases, and 5 bases lay outside the gene matches. CDR3 DNA sequence: TGTGCCAGCAGCTTGGACAGGGGGCTGGGGTACGAGCAGTACTTA. Translating gives CASSLDRGLGYEQYL.

In this sample, this clonotype turned up a few times. The CDR3 is CASRPKGNYGYTF. CDR3 nucleotides: TGTGCCAGCCGACCAAAGGGGAACTATGGCTACACCTTC. The chain uses TRBV27 and TRBJ1-2; a possible D gene is TRBD1 (5 bases). The CDR3 sequence is 13 residues long. Germline V gene sequence: CDR1 MNHEY, CDR2 SMNVEV (reference sequence). Trimming took 8 bases from V and 2 from J, leaving 12 bases between them.

This clonotype was seen only once. The chain links TRBV4-1 to TRBJ2-7; D call uncertain. Trimming took off 1 base at V and 4 bases at J, with 8 bases between the two ends. Germline V CDR1 and CDR2: MGHRA, YSYEKL. The CDR3 consists of 13 residues. DNA for the CDR3: TGCGCCAGCAGCCAAGGCGACACGTACGAGCAGTACTTC. Protein: CASSQGDTYEQYF.

This clonotype was seen a few times. This chain joins TRBV9 and TRBJ2-1; tentative D call: TRBD2 (6 bases). The CDR3 has 15 amino acids. Germline V lookup: CDR1 SGDLS, CDR2 YYNGEE. The V end was cut by 0 bases, the J end by 6 bases, with 13 bases between. DNA of the CDR3: TGTGCCAGCAGCGTAGGAGAGGGGAGGCCCAATGAGCAGTTCTTC. Its protein is CASSVGEGRPNEQFF.

The CDR3 loop is CASSFSRVPFYNEQFF. The CDR3 region has the DNA TGTGCCAGCAGTTTCTCGAGGGTCCCGTTCTACAATGAGCAGTTCTTC. The chain recombines TRBV27 with TRBJ2-1; the D gene is possibly TRBD2 (5 bases). CDR3 length equals 16 residues. V dropped 3 bases and J dropped 3 bases, with 15 bases sitting between them. CDR1 is MNHEY and CDR2 is SMNVEV in the germline V gene (reference sequence).

The chain uses TRBV27 and TRBJ1-1, with D maybe TRBD1 (6 bases). CDR1 MNHEY and CDR2 SMNVEV come from the germline V gene (reference sequence). Trimming removed 0 bases at V and 9 bases at J, with 17 bases between. The CDR3 is made up of 15 amino acids. CDR3 residues: CASSLSRRVDSQAFF. CDR3 in DNA: TGTGCCAGCAGTTTATCGCGCCGGGTGGACAGTCAAGCTTTCTTT.

The sample holds a few counts of this clonotype. One end of the junction fails to match germline, which may point to a read error. The rearrangement links TRBV7-7 to TRBJ1-3; 10 bases are shared with TRBD1. From germline, CDR1 is SSHAT and CDR2 FNYEAQ (reference sequence). The CDR3 sequence is 16 residues long. The CDR3 here is CASSFPDRGQENTIYF. The CDR3 DNA is TGTGCTAGCAGCTTCCCTGACAGGGGGCAGGAGAACACCATATATTTT.

This chain links TRBV6-5 with TRBJ1-1, with D perhaps matching TRBD1 (5 bases). Germline CDR1 and CDR2: MNHEY and SVGAGI. This CDR3 has 12 amino acids. Trimming took off 7 bases at V and 3 bases at J, with 9 bases between the two ends. The CDR3 DNA reads TGTGCCAGCACCGACAGTTACACTGAAGCTTTCTTT. Translated: CASTDSYTEAFF.

This clonotype showed up just a few times. V gene TRBV28 combines with J gene TRBJ2-1; 7 bases map to TRBD2. V was pared by 3 bases and J by 9 bases, with 8 bases of the junction left unmatched. The germline gives CDR1 MDHEN, CDR2 SYDVKM. This CDR3 region has 14 residues. This CDR3 reads CASSFTGTGGEQFF. Written as DNA, the CDR3 is TGTGCCAGCAGTTTCACGGGAACGGGGGGTGAGCAGTTCTTC.

The rearrangement links TRBV4-1 to TRBJ1-2; 7 nucleotides align to TRBD1. Germline CDR1 MGHRA, CDR2 YSYEKL. The junction had 7 bases not matched to a gene; V was cut back by 4 bases and J by 2 bases. The CDR3 totals 15 residues. This CDR3 reads CASSPRDSGNYGYTF. CDR3 coding DNA: TGCGCCAGCAGCCCGAGGGACAGTGGGAACTATGGCTACACCTTC.

In its sample, this clonotype was seen many times. The chain couples TRBV19 to TRBJ1-5; D is undetermined. V was trimmed by 1 base and J by 5 bases, leaving 9 bases between them. Germline CDR1 is LNHDA and CDR2 is SQIVND (reference sequence). The length of the CDR3 is 14 residues. Here the CDR3 reads CASSIGALDQPQHF. The CDR3, as DNA: TGTGCCAGTAGTATAGGGGCCCTGGATCAGCCCCAGCATTTT.

This clonotype was seen many times. This chain connects TRBV28 to TRBJ1-3; D not certain. The V gene's germline CDR1 is MDHEN and CDR2 SYDVKM. The CDR3 length is 21 residues. V lost 7 bases, J lost 0 bases, and 31 bases lay in between. CDR3 loop: CASTPYDPPGDEVISGNTIYF. The CDR3 nucleotides are TGTGCCAGCACCCCCTACGATCCGCCTGGGGATGAGGTGATCTCTGGAAACACCATATATTTT.

The chain carries TRBV4-1 and TRBJ2-2, with a tentative D call TRBD2 (5 bases). The CDR3 totals 14 residues. The V gene's germline CDR1 is MGHRA and CDR2 YSYEKL. The ends were cut back, 0 bases at V and 4 bases at J, with 6 bases in the middle. CDR3 sequence: CASSQDGSTGELFF. DNA of the CDR3: TGCGCCAGCAGCCAAGATGGGAGCACCGGGGAGCTGTTTTTT.

About this clonotype: A much larger clone lies one base from this, so it may be a read error. The chain joins TRBV7-6 to TRBJ2-7, with D unresolved. Germline V gives CDR1 SGHVS, CDR2 FNYEAQ. Trimming took off 8 bases at V and 5 bases at J, with 13 bases between the two ends. The CDR3 sequence is 12 residues long. CDR3 coding DNA: TGTGCCAGCGGCCGGTCAGCTAACGAGCAGTACTTC. Its protein is CASGRSANEQYF.

This clonotype was detected a few times. This rearrangement joins TRBV5-1 to TRBJ1-1, with D possibly TRBD1 on 5 matching bases. Germline V gives CDR1 SGHRS, CDR2 YFSETQ. V was cut by 1 base and J by 1 base, with 8 bases left in between. This CDR3 contains 14 residues. DNA for the CDR3: TGCGCCAGCAGCTTGAAGGGGCCGAACACTGAAGCTTTCTTT. The encoded protein is CASSLKGPNTEAFF.